The 3 T cell receptor beta chains below were found in one sample sequenced in a study of shared clonotypes between healthy human individuals. The table came from immunoSEQ multiplex PCR; TCRdb's copy has only in-frame clones and leaves some out. This sample has around 690,000 clones, with roughly 91% found just once. The sample consisted of memory CD8+ T cells from PBMCs. Indicated subset: CD45RO+ cells pooled with CCR7-negative TemRA cells. These receptors were obtained from a man aged 18-30 years in good health. Some clones in this sample may be carry-over from other donors' samples.

The chain uses TRBV2 and TRBJ2-7, with D perhaps TRBD1 or TRBD2 (6 bases each). CDR3 length equals 14 residues. Deletions cut 4 bases from V and 7 bases from J, with 17 bases between. Looked up from germline, CDR1 is SNHLY and CDR2 is FYNNEI. Written as DNA, the CDR3 is TGTGCCAGCAGTGTGAGGAGGGGGGTGTGGGAGCAGTACTTC. This sequence encodes CASSVRRGVWEQYF. Full variable domain (missing parts from reference TRBV2 and TRBJ2-7): EPEVTQTPSHQVTQMGQEVILRCVPISNHLYFYWYRQILGQKVEFLVSFYNNEISEKSEIFDDQFSVERPDGSNFTLKIRSTKLEDSAMYFCASSVRRGVWEQYFGPGTRLTVT.

V gene TRBV4-1 combines with J gene TRBJ2-7; D perhaps matches TRBD1 (6 bases). Germline values: CDR1 MGHRA, CDR2 YSYEKL. The CDR3 runs to 14 residues. Between the trimmed V and J ends, which lost 4 bases and 3 bases, there was a span of 13 bases. The CDR3 here is CASSPLAGVYEQYF. The CDR3 region has the DNA TGCGCCAGCAGCCCCCTGGCAGGGGTCTACGAGCAGTACTTC.

This chain uses TRBV19 with TRBJ2-2; 11 positions match TRBD2. The CDR3 has 16 amino acids. J lost 4 bases, V lost 7 bases, and 8 bases had no gene match. The germline V gene encodes CDR1 LNHDA and CDR2 SQIVND (reference sequence). The chain's CDR3 is CASMGRLAGGTGELFF. In nucleotides, the CDR3 is TGTGCCAGTATGGGGAGGCTAGCGGGAGGCACCGGGGAGCTGTTTTTT.